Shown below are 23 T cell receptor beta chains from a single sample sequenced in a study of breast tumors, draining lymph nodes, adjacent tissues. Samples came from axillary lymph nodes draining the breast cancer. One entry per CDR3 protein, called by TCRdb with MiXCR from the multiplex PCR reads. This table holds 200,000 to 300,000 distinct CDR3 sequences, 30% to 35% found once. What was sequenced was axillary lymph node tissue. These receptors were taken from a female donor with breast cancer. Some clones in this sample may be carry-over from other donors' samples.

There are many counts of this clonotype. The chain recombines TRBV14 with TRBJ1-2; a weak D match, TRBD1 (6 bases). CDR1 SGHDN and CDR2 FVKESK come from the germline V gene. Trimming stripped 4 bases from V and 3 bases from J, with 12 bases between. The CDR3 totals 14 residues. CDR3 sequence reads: CASSPETGYYGYTF. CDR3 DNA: TGTGCCAGCAGCCCAGAAACAGGGTACTATGGCTACACCTTC.

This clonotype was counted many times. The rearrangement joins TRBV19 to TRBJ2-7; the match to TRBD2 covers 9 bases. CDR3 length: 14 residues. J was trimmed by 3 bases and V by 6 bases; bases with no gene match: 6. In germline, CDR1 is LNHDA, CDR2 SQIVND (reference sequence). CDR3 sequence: CASRPAGGGYEQYF. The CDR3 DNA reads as TGTGCCAGTAGACCAGCGGGAGGAGGCTACGAGCAGTACTTC. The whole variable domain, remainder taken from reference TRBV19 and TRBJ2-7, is DGGITQSPKYLFRKEGQNVTLSCEQNLNHDAMYWYRQDPGQGLRLIYYSQIVNDFQKGDIAEGYSVSREKKESFPLTVTSAQKNPTAFYLCASRPAGGGYEQYFGPGTRLTVT.

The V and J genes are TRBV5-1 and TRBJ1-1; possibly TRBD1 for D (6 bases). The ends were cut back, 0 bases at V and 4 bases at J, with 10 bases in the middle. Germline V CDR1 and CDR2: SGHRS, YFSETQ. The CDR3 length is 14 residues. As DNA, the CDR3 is TGCGCCAGCAGCTTGGAGCTGGGGGCCACTGAAGCTTTCTTT. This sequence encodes CASSLELGATEAFF.

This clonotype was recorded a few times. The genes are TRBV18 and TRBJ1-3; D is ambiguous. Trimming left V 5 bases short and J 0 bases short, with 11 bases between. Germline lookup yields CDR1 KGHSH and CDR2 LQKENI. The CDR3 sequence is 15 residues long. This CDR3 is CASSLDARSGNTIYF. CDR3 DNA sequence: TGTGCCAGCTCATTGGACGCACGCTCTGGAAACACCATATATTTT.

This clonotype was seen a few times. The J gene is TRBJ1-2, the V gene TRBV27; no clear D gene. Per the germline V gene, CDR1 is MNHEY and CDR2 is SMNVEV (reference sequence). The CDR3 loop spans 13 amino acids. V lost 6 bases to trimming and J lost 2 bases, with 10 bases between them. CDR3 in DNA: TGTGCCAGCAGCGCGACGGACAACTATGGCTACACCTTC. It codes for CASSATDNYGYTF.

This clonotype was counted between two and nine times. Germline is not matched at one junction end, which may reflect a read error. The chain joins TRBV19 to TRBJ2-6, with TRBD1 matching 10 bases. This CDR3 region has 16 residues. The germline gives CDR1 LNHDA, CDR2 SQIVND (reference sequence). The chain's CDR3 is CVSSRQGASGANVLTF. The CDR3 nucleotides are TGTGTCAGTAGTCGACAGGGGGCATCTGGGGCCAACGTCCTGACTTTC.

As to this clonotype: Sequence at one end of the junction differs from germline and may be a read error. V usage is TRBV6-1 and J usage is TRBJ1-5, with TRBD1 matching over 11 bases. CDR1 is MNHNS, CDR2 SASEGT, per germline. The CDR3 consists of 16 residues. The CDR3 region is CASSEWDRGGNQPRHF. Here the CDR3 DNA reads TGTGCCAGCAGTGAATGGGACAGGGGGGGCAATCAGCCCCGGCATTTT.

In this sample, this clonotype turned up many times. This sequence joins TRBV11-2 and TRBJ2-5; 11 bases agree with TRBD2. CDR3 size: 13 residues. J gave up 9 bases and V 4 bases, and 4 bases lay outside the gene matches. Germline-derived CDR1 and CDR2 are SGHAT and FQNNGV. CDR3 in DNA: TGTGCCAGCAGCTCTGGGACTAGCGGTCCCCAGTACTTC. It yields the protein CASSSGTSGPQYF.

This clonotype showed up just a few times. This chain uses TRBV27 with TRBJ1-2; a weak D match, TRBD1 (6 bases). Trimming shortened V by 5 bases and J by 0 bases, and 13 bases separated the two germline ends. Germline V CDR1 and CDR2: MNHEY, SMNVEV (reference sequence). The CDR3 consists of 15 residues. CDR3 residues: CASSVGGRTNYGYTF. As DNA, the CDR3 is TGTGCCAGCAGTGTAGGGGGTAGAACTAACTATGGCTACACCTTC.

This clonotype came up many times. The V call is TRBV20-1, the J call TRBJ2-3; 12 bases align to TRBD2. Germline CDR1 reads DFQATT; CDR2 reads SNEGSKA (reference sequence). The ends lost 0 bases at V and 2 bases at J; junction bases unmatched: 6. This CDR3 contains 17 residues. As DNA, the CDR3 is TGCAGTGCTAGAGATCCTAGCGGGAGGGGGCTCACAGATACGCAGTATTTT. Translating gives CSARDPSGRGLTDTQYF.

As DNA, the CDR3 is TGTGCCAGCAGCTTGTCCCAGGGACCAGGCACAGATACGCAGTATTTT. The encoded protein is CASSLSQGPGTDTQYF. The chain uses TRBV11-3 and TRBJ2-3; the D gene could be TRBD1 or TRBD2 (5 bases each). CDR1 SGHNT and CDR2 YENEEA come from the germline V gene. V dropped 3 bases and J dropped 1 base, with 14 bases sitting between them. This CDR3 region has 16 residues.

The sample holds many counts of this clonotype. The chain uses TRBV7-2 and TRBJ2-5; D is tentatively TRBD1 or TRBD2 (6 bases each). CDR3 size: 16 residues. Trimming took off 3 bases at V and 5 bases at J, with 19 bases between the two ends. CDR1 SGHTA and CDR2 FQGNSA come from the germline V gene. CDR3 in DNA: TGTGCCAGCAGCTTGGGGGACGGGGGCCAGGGGGAGACCCAGTACTTC. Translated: CASSLGDGGQGETQYF.

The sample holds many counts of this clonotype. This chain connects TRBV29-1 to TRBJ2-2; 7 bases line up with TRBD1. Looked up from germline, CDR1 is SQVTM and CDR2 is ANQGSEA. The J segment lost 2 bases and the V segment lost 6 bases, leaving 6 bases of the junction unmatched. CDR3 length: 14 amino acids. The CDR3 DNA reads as TGCAGCGTACAATGGACAGGAAACACCGGGGAGCTGTTTTTT. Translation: CSVQWTGNTGELFF.

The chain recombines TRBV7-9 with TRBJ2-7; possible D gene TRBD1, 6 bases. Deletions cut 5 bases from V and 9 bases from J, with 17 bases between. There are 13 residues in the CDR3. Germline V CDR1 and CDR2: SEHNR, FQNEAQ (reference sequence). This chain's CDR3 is CASSKPGQGVQYF. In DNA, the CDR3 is TGTGCCAGCAGCAAGCCGGGACAAGGGGTGCAGTACTTC.

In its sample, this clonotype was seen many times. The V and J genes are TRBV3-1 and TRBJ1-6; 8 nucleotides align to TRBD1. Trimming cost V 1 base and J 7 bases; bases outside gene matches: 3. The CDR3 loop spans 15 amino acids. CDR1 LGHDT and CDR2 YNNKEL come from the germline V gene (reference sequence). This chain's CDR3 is CASSQGTGLNSPLHF. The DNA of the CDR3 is TGTGCCAGCAGCCAAGGGACAGGGCTGAATTCACCCCTCCACTTT.

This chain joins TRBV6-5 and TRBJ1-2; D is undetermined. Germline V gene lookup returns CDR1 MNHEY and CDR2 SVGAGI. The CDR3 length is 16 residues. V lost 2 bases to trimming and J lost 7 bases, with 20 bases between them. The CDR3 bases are TGTGCCAGCAGTTACGACGGGAGGACCTACGAGGGTGGCTACACCTTC. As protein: CASSYDGRTYEGGYTF.

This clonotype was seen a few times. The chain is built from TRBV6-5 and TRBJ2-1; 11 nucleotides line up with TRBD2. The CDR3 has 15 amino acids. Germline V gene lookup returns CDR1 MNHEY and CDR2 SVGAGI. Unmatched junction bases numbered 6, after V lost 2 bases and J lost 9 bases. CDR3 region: CASSYSLAGGGEQFF. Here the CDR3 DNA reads TGTGCCAGCAGTTACAGCCTAGCGGGAGGAGGTGAGCAGTTCTTC.

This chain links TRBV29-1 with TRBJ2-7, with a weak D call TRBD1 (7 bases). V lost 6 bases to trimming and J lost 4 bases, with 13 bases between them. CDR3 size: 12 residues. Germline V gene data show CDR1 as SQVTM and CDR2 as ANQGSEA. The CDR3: CSVSRGRYEQYF. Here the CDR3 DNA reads TGCAGCGTCTCCAGGGGGAGGTACGAGCAGTACTTC.

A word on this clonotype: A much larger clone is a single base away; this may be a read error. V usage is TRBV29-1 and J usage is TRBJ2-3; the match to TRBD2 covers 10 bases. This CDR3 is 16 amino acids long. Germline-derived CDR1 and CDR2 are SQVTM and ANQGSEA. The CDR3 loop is CSVEGAGGIRTDMQYF. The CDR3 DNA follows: TGCAGCGTTGAGGGAGCGGGAGGGATTCGCACAGATATGCAGTATTTT.

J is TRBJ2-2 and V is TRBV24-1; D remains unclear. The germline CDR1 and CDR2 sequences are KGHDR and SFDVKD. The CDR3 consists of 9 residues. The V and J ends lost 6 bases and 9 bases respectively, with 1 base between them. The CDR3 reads CATSWELFF. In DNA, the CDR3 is TGTGCCACCAGTTGGGAGCTGTTTTTT.

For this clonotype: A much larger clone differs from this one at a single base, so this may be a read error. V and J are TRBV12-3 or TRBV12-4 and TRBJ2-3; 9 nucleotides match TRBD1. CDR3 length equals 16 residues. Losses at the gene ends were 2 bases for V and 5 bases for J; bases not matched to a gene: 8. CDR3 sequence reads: CASSLTGQGPGDTQYF. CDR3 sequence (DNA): TGTGCCAGCAGTTTAACCGGACAGGGGCCCGGAGATACGCAGTATTTT.

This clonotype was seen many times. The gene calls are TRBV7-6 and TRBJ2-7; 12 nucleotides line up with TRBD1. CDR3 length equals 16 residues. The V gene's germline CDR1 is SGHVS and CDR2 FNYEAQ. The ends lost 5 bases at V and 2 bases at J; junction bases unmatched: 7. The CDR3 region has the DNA TGTGCCAGCAGCCCCGGGACAGGGGGCTTGACCTACGAGCAGTACTTC. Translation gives CASSPGTGGLTYEQYF.

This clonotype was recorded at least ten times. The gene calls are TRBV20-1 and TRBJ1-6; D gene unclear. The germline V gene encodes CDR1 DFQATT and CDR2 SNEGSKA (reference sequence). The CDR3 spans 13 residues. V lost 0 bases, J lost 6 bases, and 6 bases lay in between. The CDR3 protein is CSARDRINSPLHF. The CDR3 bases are TGCAGTGCTAGAGACAGGATTAATTCACCCCTCCACTTT.